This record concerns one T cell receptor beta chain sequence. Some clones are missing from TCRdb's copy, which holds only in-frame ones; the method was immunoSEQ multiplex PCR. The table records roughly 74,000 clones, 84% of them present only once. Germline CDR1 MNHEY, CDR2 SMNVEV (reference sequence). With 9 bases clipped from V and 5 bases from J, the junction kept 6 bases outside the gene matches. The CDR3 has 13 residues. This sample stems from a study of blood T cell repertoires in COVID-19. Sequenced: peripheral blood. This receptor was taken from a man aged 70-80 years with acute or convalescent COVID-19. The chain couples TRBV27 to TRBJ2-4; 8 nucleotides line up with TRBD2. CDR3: CASRRGGQNIQYF. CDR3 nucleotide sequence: TGTGCCAGTCGCCGGGGGGGCCAAAACATTCAGTACTTC.